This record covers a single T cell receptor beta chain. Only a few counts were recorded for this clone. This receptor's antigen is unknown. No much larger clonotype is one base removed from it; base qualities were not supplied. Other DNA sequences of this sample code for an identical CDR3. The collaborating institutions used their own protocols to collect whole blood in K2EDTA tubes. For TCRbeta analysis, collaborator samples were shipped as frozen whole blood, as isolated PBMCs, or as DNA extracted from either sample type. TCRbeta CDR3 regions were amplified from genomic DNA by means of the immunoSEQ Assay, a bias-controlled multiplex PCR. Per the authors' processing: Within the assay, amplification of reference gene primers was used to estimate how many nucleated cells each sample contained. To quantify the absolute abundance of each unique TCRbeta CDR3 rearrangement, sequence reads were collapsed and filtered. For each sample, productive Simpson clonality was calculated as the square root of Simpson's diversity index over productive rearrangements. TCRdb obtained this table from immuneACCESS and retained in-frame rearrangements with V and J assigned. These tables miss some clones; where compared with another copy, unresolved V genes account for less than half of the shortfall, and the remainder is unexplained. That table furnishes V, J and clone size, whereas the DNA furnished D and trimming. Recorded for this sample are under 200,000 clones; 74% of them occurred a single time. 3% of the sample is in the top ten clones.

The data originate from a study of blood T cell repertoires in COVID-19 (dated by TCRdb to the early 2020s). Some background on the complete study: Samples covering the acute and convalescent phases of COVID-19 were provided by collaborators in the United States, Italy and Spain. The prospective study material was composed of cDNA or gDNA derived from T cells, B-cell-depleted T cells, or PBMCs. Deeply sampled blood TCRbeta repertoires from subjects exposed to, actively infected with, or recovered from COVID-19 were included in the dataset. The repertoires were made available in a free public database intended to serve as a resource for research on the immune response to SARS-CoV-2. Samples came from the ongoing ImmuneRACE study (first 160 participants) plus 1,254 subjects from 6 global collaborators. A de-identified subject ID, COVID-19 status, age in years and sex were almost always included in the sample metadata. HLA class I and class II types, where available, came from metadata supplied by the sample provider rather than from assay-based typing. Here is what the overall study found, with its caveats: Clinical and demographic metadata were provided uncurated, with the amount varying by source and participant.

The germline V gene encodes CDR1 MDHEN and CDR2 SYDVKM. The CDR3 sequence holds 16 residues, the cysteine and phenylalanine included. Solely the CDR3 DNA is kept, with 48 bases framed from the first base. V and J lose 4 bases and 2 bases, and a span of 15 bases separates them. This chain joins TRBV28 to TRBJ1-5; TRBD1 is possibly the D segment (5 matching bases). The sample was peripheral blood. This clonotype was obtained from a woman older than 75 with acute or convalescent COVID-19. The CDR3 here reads CASSSLGGVGNQPQHF. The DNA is TGTGCCAGCAGTTCGCTTGGGGGGGTTGGCAATCAGCCCCAGCATTTT.